This T cell receptor beta chain was captured in a study of T cell changes during pregnancy in multiple sclerosis. The protocol was immunoSEQ multiplex PCR, while the TCRdb copy is restricted to in-frame clones and leaves out a portion. The data contain under 65,000 clones, roughly 93% of them singletons. Germline CDR1 is SGDLS and CDR2 is YYNGEE. The CDR3 spans 14 residues. V lost 3 bases and J 1 base, leaving 7 bases between the germline ends. Sequences were derived from CD8+ T cells from peripheral blood mononuclear cells, sampled in the second trimester of pregnancy. The V call is TRBV9, the J call TRBJ1-4, with no clear D. This TCR was sampled from a female donor with multiple sclerosis, enrolled in a pregnancy study. The CDR3 is CASSEGRTNEKLFF. The CDR3 DNA sequence: TGTGCCAGCAGCGAAGGGAGAACTAATGAAAAACTGTTTTTT.